The T cell receptor beta chain described here comes from a study of shared clonotypes between healthy human individuals (TCRdb year 2020). For the study in its entirety: The cohort comprised a couple of women and a few men aged 18 to 49 years. Per donor, three plates each were used for CD4 naive and CD4 memory, two for CD8 naive, and one for CD8 memory. The study deeply sequenced blood TCR repertoires of five healthy adults to estimate repertoire size and the extent of clonotype sharing between individuals. Leukapheresis yielded between about 0.9 and 8.9 billion PBMCs per donor. Libraries were prepared and TCR repertoires were sequenced by different laboratories using diverse techniques, in order to increase sequencing depth and limit assay-specific biases.

The research as a whole found: The small number of donors limited the genetic and exposure-history diversity represented. Estimated clonotype richness was generally larger for naive than for memory subsets. Sampling was limited to blood, and TCR repertoires in tissue likely differ from TCR repertoires in blood. Across a few donors, around 5% of naive CD4, approximately 3.5% of naive CD8, 2% to 2.5% of memory CD4, and 0.3% to 0.45% of memory CD8 clonotypes were shared. Pairwise subsampling led to the expectation that sequencing depth would affect the degree of clonotype sharing among donors. Incomplete sequencing was indicated by rarefaction of sorted-subset datasets, despite the large sequencing depth. Clonotypes shared by all four sorted-subset donors showed higher generation probabilities than non-shared clonotypes.

CD8 naive samples consisted of CD45RO-negative cells that were positively selected for CCR7, yielding a CD45RA+CCR7+ population without TemRA cells. The donors were healthy, HIV-negative adults who had no recently reported acute infections or vaccinations. All donors were Caucasian adults living in Nashville, Tennessee, USA. Blood was collected by leukapheresis, and PBMCs were isolated by Ficoll-Histopaque density gradient centrifugation and then cryopreserved in liquid nitrogen vapor phase. Analytical flow cytometry was used to check the purity and quantity of each magnetically sorted T cell population. From each sorted fraction, genomic DNA was isolated and quantified by UV absorbance on a Nanodrop 2000c. On this clone: Its antigen remains undetermined. No per-base quality is available; no much larger clone lies one base away.

V and J are trimmed by 5 bases and 3 bases, and the gene matches miss 7 bases of the junction. From the germline V gene (reference sequence), CDR1 is MNHEY and CDR2 is SMNVEV. The CDR3, from cysteine to phenylalanine, totals 15 residues. The sequence is cut down to CDR3 DNA, 45 bases in frame from base 1. Using the deep immunoSEQ assay, TCR CDR3 regions were amplified from genomic DNA by multiplex PCR. Extracted genomic DNA from each cell subset was distributed evenly across all wells of several immunoSEQ 96-well plates, and each plate was treated as a replicate. For sorted subsets, 150 to 200 ng genomic DNA, equal to approximately 30,000 T cell genomes, was loaded into each replicate PCR. Purified libraries were measured with a Qubit 3.0 fluorometer, size-checked on a Bioanalyzer 2100, and measured again with the KAPA Library Quantification kit. Every immunoSEQ 96-well plate was sequenced on a separate single-read 150-cycle Illumina NextSeq 550 flow cell. In the original analysis: Because the immunoSEQ output held only junctional sequences and lacked quality scores, the filtering could not match the filtering applied to full-length reads. To assign V/J genes and CDR3, sequences were annotated using PyIR, a Python wrapper for IgBLAST v1.9, with IMGT germline references. Reads were removed for weak V/J assignments (E-value above 1e-6), missing CDR3, stop codons, out-of-frame junctions, or ambiguous translated residues. V3J clonotypes were defined as sequences sharing an identical inferred V gene, J gene, and CDR3 amino acid sequence. Percentage overlap between repertoires was calculated by dividing the number of shared unique clonotypes by the size of the smaller repertoire. Richness of each repertoire was evaluated using RTK rarefaction, the Chao1 estimator, and Recon v2.1 estimates of unobserved clonotypes. OLGA was used to compute generation probabilities for all TCRbeta clonotypes that the gDNA method yielded from a few donors. Entries here come from immuneACCESS through TCRdb and include only in-frame sequences with V and J called. Some clones fail to appear in such tables; in the studies checked, an unresolved V gene covers under half of the shortfall, and the cause of the remainder is unknown. V and J calls plus clone size are reproduced from that table; the DNA served to infer D and trimming. In all, the sample holds about 2,100,000 clones, and roughly 91% of those were seen once. The biggest ten clones account for 1.5% to 2% of the sample.

In this chain, TRBV27 is recombined with TRBJ2-1, with TRBD1 matching 7 junction bases. Source material: naive CD8+ T cells from PBMCs. What the cell subset or site label conveys for this sample: CD45RA+CCR7+. The source of this sequence is a man between 18 and 29 years old in good health. Some clones in this sample may be carry-over from other donors' samples. The CDR3 amino acid sequence is: CASSPGQNHYNEQFF. Read as DNA, the sequence is TGTGCCAGCAGTCCGGGACAGAATCACTACAATGAGCAGTTCTTC.